These 24 T cell receptor beta chains originate from one sample sequenced in a study of tissue T cells after allogeneic stem cell transplantation. The table came from immunoSEQ multiplex PCR; TCRdb's copy has only in-frame clones and leaves some out. The top ten hold less than 0.85% of the sample, which has roughly 50,000 clones, around 69% seen once. The source material was sorted cells pooled from one or two spleens. The source is a pool of C57BL/6 mice in good health.

With regard to this clone: Germline and genes here are mouse. The sequenced part of the CDR3 DNA is TGTGCTAGCAGTTCTAGGGGTGACCAAGACACCCAGTAC. Its protein product is CASSSRGDQDTQY. The entire CDR3 protein reads CASSSRGDQDTQYF. This rearrangement joins TRBV29 to TRBJ2-5; possible D gene TRBD1, 5 bases. The sequence runs out 1 residue before the end of the CDR3; the remainder is reconstructed from the germline J gene. V was trimmed by 4 bases and J by 1 base, leaving 9 bases between them. The germline V gene encodes CDR1 MSHET and CDR2 SYDVDS. The length of the CDR3 is 14 residues.

On this clone itself: Gene names denote mouse genes. CDR3 bases read: TGTGCCAGCAGTAGAGAGGGGTATGAACAGTAC. Translation: CASSREGYEQY. Given in full, the CDR3 is CASSREGYEQYF. The V gene is TRBV19, the J gene TRBJ2-7; a weak D match, TRBD1 (5 bases). With the read ending 1 residue before the CDR3 end, the germline J gene is used to fill in that end. The germline V gene has CDR1 FNHDT and CDR2 SITEND (reference sequence). V was pared by 3 bases and J by 4 bases, with 8 bases between. This CDR3 is 12 amino acids long. Complete variable domain (other parts from reference TRBV19 and TRBJ2-7): GGIITQTPKFLIGQEGQKLTLKCQQNFNHDTMYWYRQDSGKGLRLIYYSITENDLQKGDLSEGYDASREKKSSFSLTVTSAQKNEMAVFLCASSREGYEQYFGPGTRLTVL.

Of note for this clone: Here the gene names and germline are mouse. CDR3 in amino acids: CASSPRQGANSDYTF. The part of the CDR3 DNA that was read is TGTGCCAGCTCTCCCCGACAGGGGGCAAACTCCGACTACACC. V is TRBV12-1 and J is TRBJ1-2; 9 bases agree with TRBD1. Sequencing ends 1 residue short of the CDR3 end; the germline J gene provides the rest. V was pared by 2 bases and J by 0 bases, with 3 bases of the junction left unmatched. The CDR3 has 15 amino acids. Germline V gene data show CDR1 as SGHSN and CDR2 as HYEKVE.

Remarks on this clone: Gene names are the mouse ones. With the read ending 1 residue before the CDR3 end, the germline J gene is used to fill in that end. The chain is built from TRBV1 and TRBJ1-2; D remains unclear. The CDR3 has 14 amino acids. Germline V lookup: CDR1 NSQYPW, CDR2 LRSPGD (reference sequence). V was clipped by 1 base and J by 3 bases, with 9 bases between them. The CDR3: CTCSAGRRDSDYTF. The covered CDR3 bases are TGCACCTGCAGTGCAGGAAGGAGGGACTCCGACTACACC.

For this clone: Any gene name here is a mouse gene name. The CDR3 end is not reached by the read, which stops 1 residue before it; the germline J gene fills it in. The chain is built from TRBV15 and TRBJ1-1; D call uncertain. Per the germline V gene, CDR1 is SGHND and CDR2 is FRSKSL. The CDR3 sequence is 14 residues long. Trimming removed 0 bases at V and 0 bases at J, with 5 bases between. CDR3 bases read: TGTGCCAGCAGTTTAGCCCAGTCAAACACAGAAGTCTTC. Translation: CASSLAQSNTEVF. The full CDR3 reads CASSLAQSNTEVFF.

In regard to this clone: Genes here carry mouse names. The CDR3 goes on 1 residue after the read ends, and that part is filled in from the germline J gene. The rearrangement links TRBV5 to TRBJ2-5; 8 bases are a match to TRBD1. V was pared by 4 bases and J by 4 bases, with 4 bases of the junction left unmatched. The CDR3 has 14 residues. Per the germline V gene, CDR1 is LGHNA and CDR2 is YNLKQL (reference sequence). The CDR3 loop is CASSPPDREDTQYF. The covered CDR3 bases are TGTGCCAGCAGCCCTCCGGACAGGGAAGACACCCAGTAC.

In the case of this clone: Gene labels here are mouse ones. The read ends 1 residue before the CDR3 terminus; that terminus is restored from the germline J gene. The chain joins TRBV29 to TRBJ1-3, with D unresolved. Germline CDR1 is MSHET and CDR2 is SYDVDS. The CDR3 has 14 amino acids. V lost 0 bases and J 4 bases, leaving 7 bases between the germline ends. The covered CDR3 bases are TGTGCTAGCAGTTTATCGCGGGTGGGAAATACGCTCTAT. It encodes CASSLSRVGNTLY. The full CDR3 is CASSLSRVGNTLYF.

This clone was picked up one time. The gene names here belong to mouse. The read gets to within 1 residue of the CDR3 end, and the germline J gene fills in the rest. The gene calls are TRBV13-2 and TRBJ2-4; TRBD2 aligns across 9 bases. Germline V gene sequence: CDR1 NNHNN, CDR2 SYGAGS (reference sequence). V shed 0 bases, J shed 0 bases, and the junction held 2 bases outside the gene matches. The CDR3 totals 16 residues. Incomplete CDR3 DNA: TGTGCCAGCGGTGATGGCTGGGGGGGGAGTCAAAACACCTTGTAC. Amino acids: CASGDGWGGSQNTLY. From start to end, the CDR3 is CASGDGWGGSQNTLYF.

This clone was seen a few times. The genes are named according to mouse. The read ends 1 residue before the CDR3 terminus; that terminus is restored from the germline J gene. Other DNA sequences within the sample encode an identical CDR3. This chain connects TRBV3 to TRBJ1-3; D remains unclear. The CDR3 loop spans 14 amino acids. The germline V gene has CDR1 SNHLY and CDR2 FYNGKV (reference sequence). The ends were cut back, 5 bases at V and 0 bases at J, with 8 bases in the middle. The sequenced CDR3 bases are TGTGCCAGCAGCCCCCAGAATTCTGGAAATACGCTCTAT. Translating gives CASSPQNSGNTLY. In full, the CDR3 is CASSPQNSGNTLYF. The full variable domain, rest sourced from reference TRBV3 and TRBJ1-3, is GPKVLQIPSHQIIDMGQMVTLNCDPVSNHLYFYWYKQILGQQMEFLVNFYNGKVMEKSKLFKDQFSVERPDGSYFTLKIQPTALEDSAVYFCASSPQNSGNTLYFGEGSRLIVV.

In this sample, this clone turned up once. Genes and germline come from the mouse. The read is 1 residue too short to cover the CDR3 end, so that end is filled in from the germline J gene. The V gene is TRBV14, the J gene TRBJ1-6; D is undetermined. TRBJ1-6 is an ORF; its function is uncertain. V was pared by 5 bases and J by 5 bases, with 8 bases between. This CDR3 has 13 amino acids. Per germline, CDR1 SGHDT and CDR2 FRDEAV. This chain's CDR3 is CASSQQNNSPLYF. CDR3 DNA, as far as it was read: TGTGCCAGCAGCCAACAAAATAATTCGCCCCTCTAC.

Notes on this clone: Gene names and germline match the mouse. The CDR3 goes on 1 residue after the read ends, and that part is filled in from the germline J gene. The chain uses TRBV13-2 and TRBJ2-7; D may match TRBD1 or TRBD2 (5 bases each). The CDR3 runs to 14 residues. The V gene's germline CDR1 is NNHNN and CDR2 SYGAGS (reference sequence). V shed 0 bases and J shed 4 bases, with 11 bases lying between them. The CDR3 is CASGDAGGPYEQYF. The CDR3 bases that were read are TGTGCCAGCGGTGATGCCGGGGGTCCTTATGAACAGTAC.

In regard to this clone: Genes here carry mouse names. From the germline J gene comes the end of the CDR3, since the read stops 1 residue before it. The chain has TRBV19 and TRBJ1-1; 8 bases fit TRBD1. Looked up from germline, CDR1 is FNHDT and CDR2 is SITEND (reference sequence). The CDR3 has 14 residues. Germline trimming cut 2 bases from V and 5 bases from J; bases unmatched to any gene: 5. Incomplete CDR3 DNA: TGTGCCAGCAGTATTCAGGGGGCGCGAACAGAAGTCTTC. It translates to CASSIQGARTEVF. In full, the CDR3 is CASSIQGARTEVFF.

Points on this clone: Genes here carry mouse names. The read terminates 1 residue before the CDR3 end, so the remaining end is supplied by the germline J gene. This chain connects TRBV31 to TRBJ2-7; TRBD2 matches at 9 bases. Unmatched junction bases numbered 2, after V lost 3 bases and J lost 5 bases. Germline lookup yields CDR1 GKSSPN and CDR2 SITVG. CDR3 length: 12 residues. This CDR3 reads CAWRLGGDEQYF. The CDR3 DNA, read in part, is TGTGCCTGGAGACTGGGGGGAGATGAACAGTAC.

This clone appeared a few times. Mouse gene names apply. The read finishes 1 residue shy of the CDR3 end, and the germline J gene is used to complete it. The chain recombines TRBV13-3 with TRBJ2-7, with 7 bases matching TRBD2. V gave up 3 bases and J gave up 1 base; unmatched junction bases: 4. Germline V gives CDR1 NNHDY, CDR2 SYVADS. The CDR3 consists of 14 residues. This chain's CDR3 is CASSGGGRSYEQYF. The DNA read from the CDR3 is TGTGCCAGCAGTGGTGGGGGGAGATCCTATGAACAGTAC.

As for this clone: Mouse names are used for the genes. The read gets to within 1 residue of the CDR3 end, and the germline J gene fills in the rest. V usage is TRBV2 and J usage is TRBJ1-4, with 7 bases aligning to TRBD1. The V and J ends lost 3 bases and 1 base, in that order; junction bases with no gene match: 2. Germline CDR1 and CDR2: LGHNA and YSYQKL. The CDR3 is made up of 15 amino acids. The CDR3 here is CASSQGQSSNERLFF. CDR3 DNA (partial): TGTGCCAGCAGCCAGGGACAGTCTTCCAACGAAAGATTATTT.

About this clone: Gene names refer to mouse genes. The read ends 1 residue before the CDR3 terminus; that terminus is restored from the germline J gene. The V gene is TRBV13-3, the J gene TRBJ2-7; 7 bases map to TRBD1. After removal of 1 base from V and 5 bases from J, the junction contained 3 bases not matched to a gene. Germline V lookup: CDR1 NNHDY, CDR2 SYVADS. The CDR3 has 13 residues. The CDR3 region is CASSDRQGDEQYF. The DNA read from the CDR3 is TGTGCCAGCAGTGATCGCCAGGGGGATGAACAGTAC.

Comment on this clone: Any gene name here is a mouse gene name. The CDR3 end falls 1 residue outside the read, so it is completed with the germline J gene. The chain links TRBV1 to TRBJ1-1; D ambiguous. Trimming cost V 1 base and J 6 bases, with 6 bases left between them. Germline lookup yields CDR1 NSQYPW and CDR2 LRSPGD (reference sequence). The CDR3 has 12 amino acids. The CDR3 region is CTCSAGNSEVFF. Partial CDR3 DNA: TGCACCTGCAGTGCAGGCAACTCAGAAGTCTTC.

Details on this clone: Any gene name here is a mouse gene name. The read terminates 1 residue ahead of where the CDR3 ends, so the germline J gene completes it. The rearrangement uses TRBV17 and TRBJ1-4; D unclear. The CDR3 contains 13 residues. CDR1 and CDR2 (germline): MNHDT, YYDKIL. V lost 3 bases, J lost 2 bases, and 4 bases lay in between. CDR3 DNA (partial): TGTGCTAGCAGTAGGGGGTCCAACGAAAGATTATTT. Amino acids: CASSRGSNERLF. The full CDR3 reads CASSRGSNERLFF.

Of note for this clone: Gene names denote mouse genes. The CDR3 extends 1 residue past the end of the read, so its final part is completed from the germline J gene. The rearrangement joins TRBV15 to TRBJ2-7; 7 nucleotides agree with TRBD2. CDR1 is SGHND, CDR2 FRSKSL, per germline. This CDR3 spans 12 amino acids. V was pared by 5 bases and J by 4 bases, with 2 bases of the junction left unmatched. The CDR3 sequence is CASSRLGYEQYF. The sequenced part of the CDR3 DNA is TGTGCCAGCAGTCGACTGGGTTATGAACAGTAC.

Concerning this clone itself: Gene names are mouse gene names. Coverage ceases 1 residue before the CDR3 finishes, and the germline J gene fills in the end. The V gene is TRBV20, the J gene TRBJ1-2, with D perhaps TRBD1 (6 bases). The V end lost 6 bases, the J end lost 2 bases, and 16 bases lay between the germline ends. CDR1 GFQATS and CDR2 STVNSAI come from the germline V gene. The CDR3 loop spans 14 amino acids. CDR3 amino acids: CGASPRDTNSDYTF. Partial CDR3 DNA: TGTGGTGCCTCTCCCCGGGACACGAACTCCGACTACACC.

This clone was counted only a few times. Any gene name here is a mouse gene name. The read terminates 1 residue before the CDR3 end, so the remaining end is supplied by the germline J gene. The genes are TRBV20 and TRBJ1-5; 8 bases map to TRBD1. The germline V gene encodes CDR1 GFQATS and CDR2 STVNSAI. The V segment lost 1 base and the J segment 2 bases; nucleotides outside the gene matches: 1. The CDR3 spans 14 residues. The DNA read from the CDR3 is TGTGGTGCTAGGGTGACAGGGGACAACCAGGCTCCGCTT. This gives the protein CGARVTGDNQAPL. The complete CDR3 sequence is CGARVTGDNQAPLF.

Remarks on this clone: Mouse names are used for the genes. Read coverage stops 1 residue before the CDR3 terminus; the germline J gene supplies the remainder. J is TRBJ2-5 and V is TRBV1; 8 bases fit TRBD1. The CDR3 covers 14 residues. Per germline, CDR1 NSQYPW and CDR2 LRSPGD (reference sequence). V lost 1 base, J lost 3 bases, and 0 bases stayed unmatched. CDR3 DNA, as far as it was read: TGCACCTGCAGTGCAGGACAGGGGCAAGACACCCAGTAC. It codes for CTCSAGQGQDTQY. In full, the CDR3 reads CTCSAGQGQDTQYF.

This clone occurred once. The genes and germline here are from mouse. Sequencing ends 1 residue short of the CDR3 end; the germline J gene provides the rest. V is TRBV12-1 and J is TRBJ1-2; D ambiguous. Trimming stripped 4 bases from V and 5 bases from J, with 10 bases between. Germline V gives CDR1 SGHSN, CDR2 HYEKVE. CDR3 size: 12 residues. The CDR3 DNA, read in part, is TGTGCCAGCTCCCTGGGCGGGTCCGACTACACC. As protein: CASSLGGSDYT. The whole CDR3 reads CASSLGGSDYTF. The variable domain in full, completed from reference TRBV12-1 and TRBJ1-2, reads DSGVVQSPRHIIKEKGGRSVLTCIPISGHSNVVWYQQTLGKELKFLIQHYEKVERDKGFLPSRFSVQQFDDYHSEMNMSALELEDSAMYFCASSLGGSDYTFGSGTRLLVI.

This clone was detected only a few times. Gene names are mouse gene names. With the read ending 1 residue before the CDR3 end, the germline J gene is used to fill in that end. The chain carries TRBV5 and TRBJ2-7; 13 positions match TRBD2. Looked up from germline, CDR1 is LGHNA and CDR2 is YNLKQL (reference sequence). The CDR3 sequence is 15 residues long. V lost 2 bases and J lost 5; bases outside the gene matches: 3. CDR3 loop: CASSQTGTGGDEQYF. The CDR3 DNA, read in part, is TGTGCCAGCAGCCAAACCGGGACTGGGGGGGATGAACAGTAC.